This T cell receptor beta chain stems from a study of T cells in Graves' hyperthyroidism and ophthalmopathy. About the study: Peripheral blood draws took place at initial diagnosis, ahead of any treatment.

RNA transcripts were the template for amplifying TCR beta CDR3 regions. In the first-round RT-PCR of the TCR CDR3, the HTBI primer set was used. MiXCR, run by TCRdb on the multiplex PCR reads, gives a single entry per CDR3 protein. This sample has 300,000 to 400,000 distinct CDR3 sequences; more than 11% occur once, and the top ten carry 20% to 25%. With respect to this clonotype: Its antigen is as yet unknown. Being one base from a much bigger clone, this may be a read error.

Study conclusions and caveats: Most expanded thyroid clonotypes above 0.001 recurred in blood.

Looked up from germline, CDR1 is MDHEN and CDR2 is SYDVKM. V dropped 11 bases and J dropped 4 bases, with 15 bases sitting between them. CDR3 length equals 12 residues. This TCR was sampled from a woman younger than 45 with Graves' hyperthyroidism. The V gene is TRBV28, the J gene TRBJ2-7; TRBD1 is a possible D gene (6 bases). The sequencing input was blood. The CDR3 DNA reads as TGTGCCGGCATTGACAGGTCTTACGAGCAGTACTTC. Translation gives CAGIDRSYEQYF.